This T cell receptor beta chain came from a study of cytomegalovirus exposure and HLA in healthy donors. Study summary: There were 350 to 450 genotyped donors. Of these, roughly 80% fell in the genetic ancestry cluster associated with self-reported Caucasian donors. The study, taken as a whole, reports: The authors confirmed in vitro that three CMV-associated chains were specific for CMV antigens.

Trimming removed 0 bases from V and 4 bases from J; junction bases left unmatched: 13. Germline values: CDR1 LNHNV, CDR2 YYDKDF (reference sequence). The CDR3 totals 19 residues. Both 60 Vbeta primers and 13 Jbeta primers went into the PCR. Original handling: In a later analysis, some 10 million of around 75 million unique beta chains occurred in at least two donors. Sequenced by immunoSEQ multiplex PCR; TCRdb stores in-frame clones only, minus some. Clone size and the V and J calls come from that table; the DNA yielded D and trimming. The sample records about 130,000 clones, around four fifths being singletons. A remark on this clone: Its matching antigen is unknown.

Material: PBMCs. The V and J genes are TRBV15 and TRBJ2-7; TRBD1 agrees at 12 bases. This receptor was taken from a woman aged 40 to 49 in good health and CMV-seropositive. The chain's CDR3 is CATSRDLYLGTGGGYEQYF. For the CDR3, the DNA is TGTGCCACCAGCAGAGATCTATATTTGGGGACAGGGGGCGGATACGAGCAGTACTTC. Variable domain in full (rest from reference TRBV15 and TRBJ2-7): DAMVIQNPRYQVTQFGKPVTLSCSQTLNHNVMYWYQQKSSQAPKLLFHYYDKDFNNEADTPDNFQSRRPNTSFCFLDIRSPGLGDTAMYLCATSRDLYLGTGGGYEQYFGPGTRLTVT.